These T cell receptor beta chains were read from a single sample in a study of Graves' ophthalmopathy and Graves' hyperthyroidism. Each CDR3 protein gets one entry after TCRdb re-called the multiplex PCR reads with MiXCR. The sample carries approximately 1.2 million distinct CDR3 sequences, about two fifths recorded once. Material for sequencing was peripheral blood or thyroid tissue (not recorded which). All receptors derive from an adult man with Graves' hyperthyroidism. CDR3s include the opening cysteine and the closing phenylalanine or tryptophan. The D gene is left open where the match is weak. Size tells how often a clone was seen (once, few, many) or the class of an expanded clone, and some rows leave it out.

NA	NA	TRBV29-1	TRBJ1-2	TGCAGCGTATCCGGGCAGGGCTACACCTTC	CSVSGQGYTF
NA	many	TRBV6-2/TRBV6-3	TRBJ1-2	TGTGCCAGCGAAGCGGGAGCTGACTACACCTTC	CASEAGADYTF
NA	many	TRBV19	TRBJ2-5	TGTGCCAGTAGTATAGGGGCGCGGCAAGAGACCCAGTACTTC	CASSIGARQETQYF
NA	NA	TRBV10-3	TRBJ1-4	TGTGCCATCAGTGGACAGACGAATGAAAAACTGTTTTTT	CAISGQTNEKLFF
NA	NA	TRBV30	TRBJ2-7	TGTGCCTGGACCAGATTCACCTCCTACGAGCAGTACTTC	CAWTRFTSYEQYF
TRBD2	NA	TRBV7-2	TRBJ2-7	TGTGCCAGCAGCTCGTCTAGCGGGAGTCAATACGAGCAGTACTTC	CASSSSSGSQYEQYF
NA	NA	TRBV7-3	TRBJ2-2	TGTGCCAGCAGCTTGGACCAGCGGAACACCGGGGAGCTGTTTTTT	CASSLDQRNTGELFF
TRBD1	many	TRBV20-1	TRBJ2-7	TGCAGTGCTAGGAGGACAGGGAGCTACGAGCAGTACTTC	CSARRTGSYEQYF
NA	few	TRBV24-1	TRBJ2-5	TGTGCCACCAGCCAGAAACAGGGTTATCAAGAGACCCAGTACTTC	CATSQKQGYQETQYF
NA	many	TRBV2	TRBJ2-7	TGTGCCAGCAGTCCTCCCCGAAGGAACCCTACCTACGAGCAGTACTTC	CASSPPRRNPTYEQYF
NA	many	TRBV5-8	TRBJ1-1	TGTGCCAGCAGCTTGGACAGGGTCGCTGAAGCTTTCTTT	CASSLDRVAEAFF
NA	many	TRBV19	TRBJ1-5	TGTGCCAGTAGTATTTATGGGGGCCAGCCCCAGCATTTT	CASSIYGGQPQHF
NA	once	TRBV2	TRBJ2-3	TGTGCCAGCAGTGTCGGGCGCTCTGCCACAGATACGCAGTATTTT	CASSVGRSATDTQYF
TRBD1	NA	TRBV12-3/TRBV12-4	TRBJ1-6	TGTGCCAGCAGGGGACAGGGGACGGTTGGAGGATCACCCCTCCACTTT	CASRGQGTVGGSPLHF
NA	NA	TRBV9	TRBJ1-1	TGTGCCAGCAGCGAGGAGACAGAGACTGAAGCTTTCTTT	CASSEETETEAFF
NA	NA	TRBV4-3	TRBJ1-6	TGCGCCAGCAGCCAAGTTCCTCATAATTCACCCCTCCACTTT	CASSQVPHNSPLHF
NA	few	TRBV7-2	TRBJ1-1	TGTGCCAGCAGCTTAGCTGGCGGGGGTAAATCTGAAGCTTTCTTT	CASSLAGGGKSEAFF
NA	NA	TRBV29-1	TRBJ2-3	TGCAGCGTTGAATCCCGTGGGGATAGCACAGATACGCAGTATTTT	CSVESRGDSTDTQYF
NA	many	TRBV19	TRBJ1-5	TGTGCCAGTAACCCCTCTGGTGGGAGTCAGCCCCAGCATTTT	CASNPSGGSQPQHF
NA	many	TRBV2	TRBJ1-5	TGTGCCAGCACCGCAGGAGATAATAGCAATCAGCCCCAGCATTTT	CASTAGDNSNQPQHF
TRBD1	NA	TRBV7-2	TRBJ2-3	TGTGCCAGCAGCTTAGGATGGGACAGAATCTCGGATACGCAGTATTTT	CASSLGWDRISDTQYF
NA	many	TRBV10-3	TRBJ1-3	TGTGCCATCAGTGAGGAGGGCTCTGGAAACACCATATATTTT	CAISEEGSGNTIYF
TRBD2	once	TRBV9	TRBJ2-5	TGTGCCAGCTCACCATCGGGGAGGGAACAAGAGACCCAGTACTTC	CASSPSGREQETQYF
NA	NA	TRBV5-8	TRBJ2-2	TGTGCCAGCAGCTTGGAACAGTACGGGGAGCTGTTTTTT	CASSLEQYGELFF
TRBD2	NA	TRBV25-1	TRBJ2-5	TGTGCCAGCAGTGATGGTCTAGCGGCCCCCGTGGAGACCCAGTACTTC	CASSDGLAAPVETQYF
NA	NA	TRBV20-1	TRBJ2-7	TGCAGTGCTAGTTATTTAGCAAGCTCCTACGAGCAGTACTTC	CSASYLASSYEQYF
NA	few	TRBV12-3/TRBV12-4	TRBJ2-2	TGTGCCAGCGGTTCCTTAAGGGCCGGGAACACCGGGGAGCTGTTTTTT	CASGSLRAGNTGELFF
NA	few	TRBV30	TRBJ2-5	TGTGCCTGGAGTCCCGGGGAGACCCAGTACTTC	CAWSPGETQYF
NA	NA	TRBV10-2	TRBJ1-2	TGCGCCAGCAGTGAGTTAGACAGGATGAACTATGGCTACACCTTC	CASSELDRMNYGYTF
NA	NA	TRBV27	TRBJ2-7	TGTGCCAGCAAGGGTTTACACGAGCAGTACTTC	CASKGLHEQYF
NA	NA	TRBV12-3/TRBV12-4	TRBJ1-2	TGTGCCAGCATCAAAACCGGGATCGACACTAACTATGGCTACACCTTC	CASIKTGIDTNYGYTF
NA	many	TRBV10-3	TRBJ2-7	TGTGCCATCAGTGAGGCGGGTTTAGTAGCCTACGAGCAGTACTTC	CAISEAGLVAYEQYF
NA	NA	TRBV4-1	TRBJ1-2	TGCGCCAGCAGCCAACGACAGGAGATCTATGGCTACACCTTC	CASSQRQEIYGYTF
TRBD2	many	TRBV2	TRBJ2-2	TGTGCCAGCACGGGCGGGGGGTACACCGGGGAGCTGTTTTTT	CASTGGGYTGELFF
TRBD1	many	TRBV10-3	TRBJ1-2	TGTGCCATCAGCCGGGACAGGGATCGATATGGCTACACCTTC	CAISRDRDRYGYTF
NA	NA	TRBV30	TRBJ1-5	TGTGCCTGGAGTGAGGTGGGACGGAACAATCAGCCCCAGCATTTT	CAWSEVGRNNQPQHF
TRBD1	NA	TRBV2	TRBJ1-6	TGTGCCAGCAGGGGCGGACAGGGCTCCTATAATTCACCCCTCCACTTT	CASRGGQGSYNSPLHF
NA	NA	TRBV19	TRBJ1-5	TGTGCCAGTAGTCCCTTAGTAGAGCCCCAGCATTTT	CASSPLVEPQHF
NA	once	TRBV27	TRBJ1-4	TGTGCCAGCAGTCCGGGTGGGGCAGTTGCAACTAATGAAAAACTGTTTTTT	CASSPGGAVATNEKLFF
NA	few	TRBV3-1	TRBJ1-1	TGTGCCAGCAGCCAAGATAGGACAGTAGGAGCTTTCTTT	CASSQDRTVGAFF
NA	few	TRBV7-9	TRBJ2-7	TGCGCCAGCAGCCACGCCAAGGGGGAGCAGTACTTC	CASSHAKGEQYF
NA	NA	TRBV10-2	TRBJ2-6	TGCGCCAGCAGTGAGCGGAAGGGCTCTGGGGCCAACGTCCTGACTTTC	CASSERKGSGANVLTF
NA	many	TRBV10-3	TRBJ2-5	TGTGCCAGCAGCCCCGGCCGGGATTGGGAGACCCAGTACTTC	CASSPGRDWETQYF
NA	NA	TRBV20-1	TRBJ1-5	TGCAGTGCTAGACCAGGGACCGAGGCACCCCTCCAGCATTTT	CSARPGTEAPLQHF
NA	NA	TRBV15	TRBJ2-5	TGTGCCACCAGCAGAGGTTCGGCTAGCGGGACAGGGCTAGAGACCCAGTACTTC	CATSRGSASGTGLETQYF
NA	many	TRBV20-1	TRBJ1-6	TGCAGTGCTAAGGGGCCCCACTTT	CSAKGPHF
NA	NA	TRBV9	TRBJ2-2	TGTGCCAGCTTAAGGGGGGGGGGCACCGGGGAGCTGTTTTTT	CASLRGGGTGELFF
TRBD1	many	TRBV12-3/TRBV12-4	TRBJ2-7	TGTGCCAGCAGAAGGACAGGGCTATGGCAGTACTTC	CASRRTGLWQYF
NA	many	TRBV7-9	TRBJ2-5	TGTGCCAGCAGCTCCTCGGCGGGAAAAGAGACCCAGTACTTC	CASSSSAGKETQYF
TRBD1	few	TRBV28	TRBJ2-5	TGTGCCAGCAGGAGGGACAGTTTTTACGAGACCCAGTACTTC	CASRRDSFYETQYF
NA	NA	TRBV29-1	TRBJ2-7	TGCAACCAGGATGAGCAGTACTTC	CNQDEQYF
TRBD2	many	TRBV9	TRBJ2-7	TGTGCCAGCAGCTCACGGGGGGACGAGCAGTACTTC	CASSSRGDEQYF
NA	NA	TRBV19	TRBJ2-7	TGTGCCAGTAGTCCAACCTTGGACGCAAACTCCTACGAGCAGTACTTC	CASSPTLDANSYEQYF
TRBD2	NA	TRBV10-3	TRBJ2-5	TGTGCCAGCAGCTTAAGAAGCGGGAGAAGTCTAGAGACCCAGTACTTC	CASSLRSGRSLETQYF
NA	NA	TRBV2	TRBJ2-7	TGTGCCAGTAGTTACGGGGAAGAGGCCTACGAGCAGTACTTC	CASSYGEEAYEQYF